These 26 T cell receptor beta chains came from one sample sequenced in a study of T cell responses to AZD1222 COVID-19 vaccine. This table comes from immunoSEQ multiplex PCR, and its TCRdb copy is limited to in-frame clones, with some not included. The data show over 70,000 clones, 85% seen once. This material consisted of peripheral blood, taken on day 0 of AZD1222 vaccination. The source of these receptors is an adult in good health.

Remarks on this clone: This sample also contains other DNA sequences that code for the same CDR3. The genes are TRBV7-9 and TRBJ2-5; no clear D gene. The V gene lost 1 base and the J gene lost 1 base, with 7 bases spanning the gap. Germline-derived CDR1 and CDR2 are SEHNR and FQNEAQ (reference sequence). The CDR3 extends over 14 amino acids. CDR3 nucleotides: TGTGCCAGCAGCTTAGGTCAGATCCAAGAGACCCAGTACTTC. Amino acid sequence: CASSLGQIQETQYF.

The chain joins TRBV6-6 to TRBJ2-7, with D tentatively TRBD2 (7 bases). Trimming took off 5 bases at V and 4 bases at J, with 15 bases between the two ends. The CDR3 length is 14 residues. Germline loops: CDR1 MNHNY, CDR2 SVGAGI (reference sequence). CDR3 sequence: CASSDLGGGYEQYF. The CDR3 nucleotides read TGTGCCAGCAGTGACTTAGGGGGAGGGTACGAGCAGTACTTC.

V usage is TRBV7-9 and J usage is TRBJ2-4; TRBD1 might be the D (5 bases). V lost 4 bases to trimming and J lost 9 bases, with 13 bases between them. This CDR3 spans 13 amino acids. The germline gives CDR1 SEHNR, CDR2 FQNEAQ (reference sequence). The CDR3 reads CASSWKGFSIQYF. Here the CDR3 DNA reads TGTGCCAGCAGCTGGAAGGGGTTTAGCATTCAGTACTTC.

The chain combines TRBV10-3 with TRBJ1-5, with no clear D. This CDR3 has 14 residues. Trimming removed 6 bases at V and 2 bases at J, with 11 bases between. Per the germline V gene, CDR1 is ENHRY and CDR2 is SYGVKD. The CDR3 DNA follows: TGTGCCATCAGGGCCGAGGGAGGCAATCAGCCCCAGCATTTT. Encoded protein: CAIRAEGGNQPQHF.

V gene TRBV19 combines with J gene TRBJ1-1, with TRBD1 as a possible D gene (5 bases). CDR3 length: 15 residues. V was shortened by 5 bases and J by 0 bases, with 13 bases between the two germline ends. Per germline, CDR1 LNHDA and CDR2 SQIVND (reference sequence). The DNA for the CDR3 is TGTGCCAGTAGTCTCGAAGGGGTGATGAACACTGAAGCTTTCTTT. It codes for CASSLEGVMNTEAFF.

The chain uses TRBV10-1 and TRBJ1-4; 7 bases agree with TRBD1. CDR1 WNHNN and CDR2 SYGVQD come from the germline V gene (reference sequence). The CDR3 is made up of 17 amino acids. Trimming cost V 4 bases and J 2 bases; bases outside gene matches: 10. CDR3 sequence (DNA): TGCGCCAGCAGTGTCGGAAAACAGGGGATCACTAATGAAAAACTGTTTTTT. Its protein product is CASSVGKQGITNEKLFF.

The rearrangement links TRBV10-3 to TRBJ2-3; 11 nucleotides match TRBD2. CDR1 is ENHRY and CDR2 is SYGVKD in the germline V gene. The CDR3 length is 13 residues. With 10 bases clipped from V and 4 bases from J, the junction kept 4 bases outside the gene matches. The CDR3 sequence: CATLSGGADTQYF. The CDR3 bases are TGTGCCACCCTTAGCGGGGGGGCAGATACGCAGTATTTT.

With regard to this clone: A junction boundary mismatches the germline segment, possibly from a read error. The chain's CDR3 is CASSLGQPVAGSAEAFF. In DNA form, the CDR3 reads TGCGCCAGCAGCTTGGGACAGCCCGTGGCAGGGAGTGCTGAGGCTTTCTTT. This chain connects TRBV5-1 to TRBJ1-1; D is perhaps TRBD1 (5 bases). Looked up from germline, CDR1 is SGHRS and CDR2 is YFSETQ. The CDR3 covers 17 residues.

CDR3 loop: CASSPNGLLAEQETQYF. In DNA form, the CDR3 reads TGTGCCAGCTCACCAAACGGGCTGCTAGCGGAACAAGAGACCCAGTACTTC. J is TRBJ2-5 and V is TRBV18; TRBD2 matches at 7 bases. This CDR3 contains 17 residues. Germline CDR1 is KGHSH and CDR2 is LQKENI. Losses at the gene ends were 2 bases for V and 2 bases for J; bases not matched to a gene: 11.

The rearrangement links TRBV5-1 to TRBJ2-3; 7 nucleotides agree with TRBD2. Germline CDR1 reads SGHRS; CDR2 reads YFSETQ. The CDR3 covers 16 residues. V trimming: 4 bases; J trimming: 2 bases; junction bases outside the gene matches: 10. The CDR3 DNA is TGCGCCAGCAGCCCTGGGCTAGCGGTTTACACAGATACGCAGTATTTT. Protein sequence: CASSPGLAVYTDTQYF.

V usage is TRBV7-2 and J usage is TRBJ2-1; 8 bases agree with TRBD2. J gave up 7 bases and V 5 bases, and 10 bases lay outside the gene matches. The CDR3 totals 15 residues. In germline, CDR1 is SGHTA, CDR2 FQGNSA. CDR3 DNA: TGTGCCAGCAGCCTGTCCGCGGCGGGAGGTAATGAGCAGTTCTTC. Amino acid sequence: CASSLSAAGGNEQFF.

This sequence joins TRBV5-1 and TRBJ1-1; no definite D call. CDR3 length: 14 residues. CDR1 is SGHRS, CDR2 YFSETQ, per germline. The ends were cut back, 1 base at V and 5 bases at J, with 12 bases in the middle. For the CDR3, the DNA is TGCGCCAGCAGCTTGTCGGGGAGAGGGACTGAAGCTTTCTTT. The encoded protein is CASSLSGRGTEAFF. Full variable domain (missing parts from reference TRBV5-1 and TRBJ1-1): KAGVTQTPRYLIKTRGQQVTLSCSPISGHRSVSWYQQTPGQGLQFLFEYFSETQRNKGNFPGRFSGRQFSNSRSEMNVSTLELGDSALYLCASSLSGRGTEAFFGQGTRLTVV.

Worth noting for this clone: Distinct nucleotide sequences in the sample also encode this CDR3. The rearrangement joins TRBV20-1 to TRBJ2-5; possibly TRBD1 or TRBD2 for D (5 bases each). V shed 5 bases and J shed 3 bases, with 7 bases lying between them. Germline V lookup: CDR1 DFQATT, CDR2 SNEGSKA (reference sequence). CDR3 size: 11 residues. Here the CDR3 reads CSAGGEETQYF. The CDR3 DNA is TGCAGTGCTGGGGGTGAAGAGACCCAGTACTTC.

This chain uses TRBV9 with TRBJ1-2, with D possibly TRBD1 on 6 matching bases. V lost 2 bases, J lost 7 bases, and 9 bases lay in between. Looked up from germline, CDR1 is SGDLS and CDR2 is YYNGEE. The CDR3 sequence is 12 residues long. In DNA form, the CDR3 reads TGTGCCAGCAGCGTTCAAGGGGGTGGCTACACCTTC. Its translation: CASSVQGGGYTF.

The rearrangement links TRBV3-1 (or the pseudogene TRBV3-2) to TRBJ1-2; D unresolved. The germline CDR1 and CDR2 sequences are LGHDT and YNNKEL (reference sequence). V was cut by 0 bases and J by 8 bases, with 13 bases left in between. This CDR3 comprises 14 residues. The CDR3 is CASSQDRLVSGYTF. In nucleotides, the CDR3 is TGTGCCAGCAGCCAAGATCGATTGGTGTCGGGCTACACCTTC.

By sample fraction, this clone is hyperexpanded. This chain joins TRBV2 and TRBJ1-2; D is perhaps TRBD1 (5 bases). This CDR3 region has 15 residues. The V end lost 4 bases, the J end lost 4 bases, and 16 bases lay between the germline ends. Germline V gives CDR1 SNHLY, CDR2 FYNNEI. In DNA, the CDR3 is TGTGCCAGCAGTGCGACCGCCGACAGTATCTATGGCTACACCTTC. Residues: CASSATADSIYGYTF. Full variable domain (outside the CDR3, taken from reference TRBV2 and TRBJ1-2): EPEVTQTPSHQVTQMGQEVILRCVPISNHLYFYWYRQILGQKVEFLVSFYNNEISEKSEIFDDQFSVERPDGSNFTLKIRSTKLEDSAMYFCASSATADSIYGYTFGSGTRLTVV.

This chain joins TRBV20-1 and TRBJ1-2, with TRBD1 matching 9 bases. The CDR3 sequence is 11 residues long. The junction had 2 bases not matched to a gene; V was cut back by 6 bases and J by 6 bases. Germline CDR1 reads DFQATT; CDR2 reads SNEGSKA (reference sequence). Written as DNA, the CDR3 is TGCAGTGCAACAGGGGGCAATGGCTACACCTTC. Its protein product is CSATGGNGYTF.

The chain links TRBV5-1 to TRBJ2-5; D is perhaps TRBD1 (5 bases). This CDR3 has 14 amino acids. Germline CDR1 SGHRS, CDR2 YFSETQ. V was clipped by 5 bases and J by 2 bases, with 13 bases between them. CDR3 coding DNA: TGCGCCAGCAGAACAGGTCCCGGTCAAGAGACCCAGTACTTC. It is translated as CASRTGPGQETQYF. Full variable domain (remainder filled in from reference TRBV5-1 and TRBJ2-5): KAGVTQTPRYLIKTRGQQVTLSCSPISGHRSVSWYQQTPGQGLQFLFEYFSETQRNKGNFPGRFSGRQFSNSRSEMNVSTLELGDSALYLCASRTGPGQETQYFGPGTRLLVL.

This clone came up a few times. The chain couples TRBV7-9 to TRBJ1-1; the D is unclear. The V end lost 3 bases, the J end lost 1 base, and 6 bases lay between the germline ends. The CDR3 has 13 residues. CDR1 and CDR2 (germline): SEHNR, FQNEAQ (reference sequence). The CDR3 reads CASSLMENTEAFF. The CDR3 DNA reads as TGTGCCAGCAGCTTGATGGAGAACACTGAAGCTTTCTTT.

This clone was seen a few times. The V gene is TRBV7-9, the J gene TRBJ1-1; TRBD1 agrees at 9 bases. CDR1 and CDR2 (germline): SEHNR, FQNEAQ (reference sequence). V was pared by 4 bases and J by 8 bases, with 5 bases of the junction left unmatched. The CDR3 loop spans 13 amino acids. The CDR3 region has the DNA TGTGCCAGCAGCTCCCAAGGACAGGGGGAAGCTTTCTTT. Translated: CASSSQGQGEAFF.

This clone has only a few counts. The DNA for the CDR3 is TGTGCTAGTGGTTTGGTACCGGCCTCCGGTTTAGGGGAGCAGTACTTC. Translating gives CASGLVPASGLGEQYF. The genes are TRBV12-5 and TRBJ2-7; no clear D gene. Germline-derived CDR1 and CDR2 are LGHNT and FRNRAP. The CDR3 contains 16 residues. Trimming took 0 bases from V and 7 from J, leaving 19 bases between them.

The CDR3 here is CASIRTGGPGGPQHF. The CDR3 DNA sequence: TGTGCCAGTATCAGGACAGGGGGTCCAGGAGGGCCCCAGCATTTT. The genes are TRBV19 and TRBJ1-5, with 10 positions matching TRBD1. The ends lost 7 bases at V and 9 bases at J; junction bases unmatched: 12. CDR1 is LNHDA and CDR2 is SQIVND in the germline V gene (reference sequence). This CDR3 is 15 amino acids long.

In this sample, this clone turned up a few times. The genes are TRBV9 and TRBJ1-2; TRBD1 agrees at 9 bases. The CDR3 has 14 residues. Germline lookup yields CDR1 SGDLS and CDR2 YYNGEE. Losses at the gene ends were 2 bases for V and 8 bases for J; bases not matched to a gene: 7. The CDR3 sequence: CASSVLQGAAGYTF. The CDR3 DNA sequence: TGTGCCAGCAGCGTTTTACAGGGGGCTGCCGGCTACACCTTC.

The CDR3 DNA reads as TGTGCCACCGATCATACAGGGGCCAGCTCTGGGGCCAACGTCCTGACTTTC. As protein: CATDHTGASSGANVLTF. This sequence joins TRBV19 and TRBJ2-6, with 7 nucleotides matching TRBD1. This CDR3 has 17 amino acids. The germline V gene has CDR1 LNHDA and CDR2 SQIVND (reference sequence). V was clipped by 10 bases and J by 0 bases; unmatched bases: 12. Supplemented by reference TRBV19 and TRBJ2-6, the full variable domain reads DGGITQSPKYLFRKEGQNVTLSCEQNLNHDAMYWYRQDPGQGLRLIYYSQIVNDFQKGDIAEGYSVSREKKESFPLTVTSAQKNPTAFYLCATDHTGASSGANVLTFGAGSRLTVL.

The chain recombines TRBV11-2 with TRBJ1-6; no firm D call. The V and J ends lost 0 bases and 9 bases respectively, with 6 bases between them. The CDR3 loop spans 13 amino acids. Germline-derived CDR1 and CDR2 are SGHAT and FQNNGV. The CDR3 nucleotides read TGTGCCAGCAGCTTAGATATTGGTTCACCCCTCCACTTT. The encoded protein is CASSLDIGSPLHF. The full variable domain, rest sourced from reference TRBV11-2 and TRBJ1-6, is EAGVAQSPRYKIIEKRQSVAFWCNPISGHATLYWYQQILGQGPKLLIQFQNNGVVDDSQLPKDRFSAERLKGVDSTLKIQPAKLEDSAVYLCASSLDIGSPLHFGNGTRLTVT.

The rearrangement uses TRBV28 and TRBJ2-4; TRBD1 is a possible D gene (6 bases). Looked up from germline, CDR1 is MDHEN and CDR2 is SYDVKM. The CDR3 is 14 residues long. V lost 6 bases and J 7 bases, leaving 16 bases between the germline ends. For the CDR3, the DNA is TGTGCCAGCAGACATCCGGGACAACCTAACATTCAGTACTTC. Its protein is CASRHPGQPNIQYF. Complete variable domain (other parts from reference TRBV28 and TRBJ2-4): DVKVTQSSRYLVKRTGEKVFLECVQDMDHENMFWYRQDPGLGLRLIYFSYDVKMKEKGDIPEGYSVSREKKERFSLILESASTNQTSMYLCASRHPGQPNIQYFGAGTRLSVL.